The 18 T cell receptor beta chains below come from one sample, sequenced in a study of CD8 T cells in ankylosing spondylitis. TCRdb reanalysed the 5' RACE reads using MiXCR and keeps one entry per CDR3 protein. The sample carries some 250,000 distinct CDR3 sequences, about 9.1% recorded once. Sequenced material: blood, either unsorted or a sorted T cell fraction (not recorded which). These receptors were obtained from a male donor with ankylosing spondylitis or in good health (not recorded which).

This clonotype was counted ten times or more. This rearrangement joins TRBV12-3 or TRBV12-4 to TRBJ2-5; 8 bases line up with TRBD1. V shed 4 bases and J 3 bases; nucleotides not matched to a gene: 13. The CDR3 length is 17 residues. In DNA form, the CDR3 reads TGTGCCAGCAGTTCCTTTCCGCAGACAGGGGCAAAAGAGACCCAGTACTTC. Translation: CASSSFPQTGAKETQYF.

This clonotype was seen more than once but under ten times. This chain uses TRBV5-1 with TRBJ2-6; TRBD1 matches at 8 bases. The germline V gene encodes CDR1 SGHRS and CDR2 YFSETQ. V lost 8 bases, J lost 4 bases, and 5 bases stayed unmatched. The CDR3 spans 14 residues. CDR3 sequence reads: CASMTGAGANVLTF. In DNA form, the CDR3 reads TGCGCCAGTATGACAGGGGCGGGGGCCAACGTCCTGACTTTC.

This chain links TRBV7-6 with TRBJ2-3; D ambiguous. This CDR3 region has 14 residues. Looked up from germline, CDR1 is SGHVS and CDR2 is FNYEAQ. V was cut by 1 base and J by 0 bases, with 5 bases left in between. CDR3 DNA: TGTGCCAGCAGCTTAGGGTACAGCACAGATACGCAGTATTTT. It translates to CASSLGYSTDTQYF.

This clonotype has at least ten counts. The V call is TRBV7-9, the J call TRBJ2-7; D might be TRBD1 (6 bases). CDR3 size: 15 residues. V was cut by 3 bases and J by 3 bases, with 15 bases left in between. Germline CDR1 and CDR2: SEHNR and FQNEAQ (reference sequence). This CDR3 is CASSFRGDTNYEQYF. The CDR3 bases are TGTGCCAGCAGCTTTCGAGGGGACACGAACTACGAGCAGTACTTC.

This clonotype was seen ten or more times. The chain uses TRBV20-1 and TRBJ1-1; tentative D call: TRBD1 (5 bases). This CDR3 contains 13 residues. CDR1 DFQATT and CDR2 SNEGSKA come from the germline V gene (reference sequence). Trimming took off 6 bases at V and 1 base at J, with 12 bases between the two ends. The CDR3 bases are TGCAGTGCCTCAAGGGGACCGAACACTGAAGCTTTCTTT. Encoded protein: CSASRGPNTEAFF.

This clonotype has a count of ten or more. The chain couples TRBV12-3 or TRBV12-4 to TRBJ2-3, with D unresolved. The CDR3 runs 11 residues. The V gene lost 6 bases and the J gene lost 7 bases, with 8 bases spanning the gap. In nucleotides, the CDR3 is TGTGCCAGCAGCAAGACCAATACGCAGTATTTT. It yields the protein CASSKTNTQYF.

This clonotype was detected ten times or more. J is TRBJ1-5 and V is TRBV5-6, with D unclear. There are 14 residues in the CDR3. V dropped 3 bases and J dropped 0 bases, with 7 bases sitting between them. Germline assignment: CDR1 SGHDT and CDR2 YYEEEE. The CDR3 coding sequence is TGTGCCAGCAGCTCCGGGATTAGCAATCAGCCCCAGCATTTT. This translates into CASSSGISNQPQHF. The full variable domain, completed using reference TRBV5-6 and TRBJ1-5, is DAGVTQSPTHLIKTRGQQVTLRCSPKSGHDTVSWYQQALGQGPQFIFQYYEEEERQRGNFPDRFSGHQFPNYSSELNVNALLLGDSALYLCASSSGISNQPQHFGDGTRLSIL.

This clonotype was counted ten times or more. The J gene is TRBJ2-7, the V gene TRBV11-2, with TRBD2 matching 9 bases. Trimming removed 3 bases from V and 3 bases from J; junction bases left unmatched: 15. From germline, CDR1 is SGHAT and CDR2 FQNNGV. The CDR3 is 18 residues long. The CDR3 protein is CASSLRPRTSESFYEQYF. The CDR3 nucleotides are TGTGCCAGCAGCTTGAGGCCTAGGACTAGCGAAAGCTTCTACGAGCAGTACTTC.

At least ten counts were recorded for this clonotype. The rearrangement joins TRBV18 to TRBJ2-7; tentatively, D is TRBD1 or TRBD2 (7 bases each). CDR1 and CDR2 (germline): KGHSH, LQKENI. This CDR3 has 16 amino acids. V was cut by 3 bases and J by 6 bases, with 21 bases left in between. The DNA for the CDR3 is TGTGCCAGCTCACCTCCAGGGGGGGGTCCTTCTAGCGAGCAGTACTTC. As protein: CASSPPGGGPSSEQYF.

The sample holds many counts of this clonotype. The chain uses TRBV5-1 and TRBJ2-2; D may be TRBD1 (5 bases). The CDR3 has 15 residues. V lost 4 bases and J 2 bases, leaving 12 bases between the germline ends. CDR1 is SGHRS and CDR2 is YFSETQ in the germline V gene. As DNA, the CDR3 is TGCGCCAGCAGCGCGACAGCTAAAAACACCGGGGAGCTGTTTTTT. Protein sequence: CASSATAKNTGELFF.

This clonotype was seen ten or more times. The rearrangement links TRBV29-1 to TRBJ2-3; 7 nucleotides match TRBD2. The CDR3 is 15 residues long. V gave up 4 bases and J gave up 2 bases; unmatched junction bases: 9. Germline CDR1 reads SQVTM; CDR2 reads ANQGSEA. CDR3 sequence reads: CSVVWEGSYTDTQYF. As DNA, the CDR3 is TGCAGCGTTGTATGGGAGGGGTCATACACAGATACGCAGTATTTT.

This clonotype was recorded many times. The chain combines TRBV28 with TRBJ1-3; the D is unclear. CDR1 MDHEN and CDR2 SYDVKM come from the germline V gene. Trimming removed 5 bases at V and 2 bases at J, with 16 bases between. The CDR3 runs to 16 residues. Written as DNA, the CDR3 is TGTGCCAGCAGTCCCCGGGCCCCTGTAACTGGAAACACCATATATTTT. Translation: CASSPRAPVTGNTIYF.

This clonotype was detected a few times. CDR3: CASSRPGQLQETQYF. CDR3 DNA: TGTGCCAGCAGCCGCCCGGGACAGCTCCAAGAGACCCAGTACTTC. The chain couples TRBV3-1 to TRBJ2-5; the match to TRBD1 covers 7 bases. Trimming removed 4 bases from V and 1 base from J; junction bases left unmatched: 6. This CDR3 contains 15 residues. CDR1 is LGHDT, CDR2 YNNKEL, per germline (reference sequence).

The chain links TRBV7-2 to TRBJ2-7; 14 nucleotides match TRBD2. CDR3 length equals 16 residues. The junction had 5 bases not matched to a gene; V was cut back by 1 base and J by 6 bases. Germline assignment: CDR1 SGHTA and CDR2 FQGNSA. This CDR3 reads CASSLEQGLAGAEQYF. The CDR3 coding sequence is TGTGCCAGCAGCTTAGAGCAGGGACTAGCGGGAGCCGAGCAGTACTTC.

This clonotype has at least ten counts. The rearrangement joins TRBV5-1 to TRBJ2-1; D unresolved. The CDR3 contains 13 residues. CDR1 SGHRS and CDR2 YFSETQ come from the germline V gene. V dropped 4 bases and J dropped 5 bases, with 10 bases sitting between them. The CDR3 spells CASSLLVHNEQFF. The CDR3 bases are TGCGCCAGCAGCCTCTTGGTCCACAATGAGCAGTTCTTC. Looking up the rest from reference TRBV5-1 and TRBJ2-1 gives the full variable domain: KAGVTQTPRYLIKTRGQQVTLSCSPISGHRSVSWYQQTPGQGLQFLFEYFSETQRNKGNFPGRFSGRQFSNSRSEMNVSTLELGDSALYLCASSLLVHNEQFFGPGTRLTVL.

This clonotype was found many times. DNA for the CDR3: TGTGCCAGCAGGGACTCAGGGGAAGCTTTCTTT. This encodes CASRDSGEAFF. The genes are TRBV6-5 and TRBJ1-1, with D possibly being TRBD1 (5 bases). Between the trimmed V and J ends, which lost 6 bases and 8 bases, there was a span of 10 bases. This CDR3 has 11 residues. Germline V lookup: CDR1 MNHEY, CDR2 SVGAGI.

This clonotype was seen ten or more times. The chain recombines TRBV7-2 with TRBJ2-3; TRBD2 aligns across 7 bases. V lost 3 bases and J lost 2; bases outside the gene matches: 8. Germline V lookup: CDR1 SGHTA, CDR2 FQGNSA. The CDR3 runs to 16 residues. CDR3 coding DNA: TGTGCCAGCAGCTTTGGGGGAGGGAGGGTCACAGATACGCAGTATTTT. It specifies CASSFGGGRVTDTQYF.

The sample holds a few counts of this clonotype. The CDR3 DNA is TGTGCCAGCTCACCACCGGTTGGACAGGGGGCCCATGGCTACACCTTC. This translates into CASSPPVGQGAHGYTF. The chain couples TRBV18 to TRBJ1-2; 11 nucleotides match TRBD1. CDR1 and CDR2 (germline): KGHSH, LQKENI. The CDR3 has 16 residues. Trimming took 0 bases from V and 6 from J; bases not matched to a gene: 6.